Reported below is one T cell receptor (beta chain). Authors' data handling: For nucleated cells, counts were estimated from reference gene primer amplification. Measured with immunoSEQ multiplex PCR; TCRdb has only the in-frame clones, and not every one. V, J and clone size reflect that table, while D and trimming were determined from the DNA. The table has roughly 120,000 clones, approximately 84% seen once. The data originate from a study of blood T cell repertoires in COVID-19. Study details: From T cells, B-cell-depleted T cells, or PBMCs came the material, which was cDNA or gDNA.

Germline V gives CDR1 SGHNT, CDR2 YENEEA. The CDR3 is 13 amino acids. V lost 3 bases, J lost 5 bases, and 8 bases lay in between. The sequence came from a man aged 40-49 years with acute or convalescent COVID-19. The specimen sequenced was peripheral blood. The genes are TRBV11-3 and TRBJ2-4; D unresolved. The CDR3 bases are TGTGCCAGCAGCTTGAGCGAGGAAAACATTCAGTACTTC. Its translation: CASSLSEENIQYF.